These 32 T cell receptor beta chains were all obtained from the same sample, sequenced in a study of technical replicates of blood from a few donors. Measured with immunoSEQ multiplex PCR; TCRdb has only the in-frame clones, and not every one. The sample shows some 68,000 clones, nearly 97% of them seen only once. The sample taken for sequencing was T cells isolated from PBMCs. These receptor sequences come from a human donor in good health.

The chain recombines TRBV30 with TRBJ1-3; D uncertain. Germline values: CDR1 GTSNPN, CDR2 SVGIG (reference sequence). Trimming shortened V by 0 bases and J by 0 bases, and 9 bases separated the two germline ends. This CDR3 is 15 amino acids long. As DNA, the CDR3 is TGTGCCTGGAGTGTAGGCGGCCACTCTGGAAACACCATATATTTT. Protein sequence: CAWSVGGHSGNTIYF.

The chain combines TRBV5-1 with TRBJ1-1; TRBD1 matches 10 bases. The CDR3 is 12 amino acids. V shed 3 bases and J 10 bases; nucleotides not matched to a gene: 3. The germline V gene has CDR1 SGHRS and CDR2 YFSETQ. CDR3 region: CASSSGQGRAFF. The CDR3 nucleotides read TGCGCCAGCAGCTCGGGACAGGGGAGAGCTTTCTTT.

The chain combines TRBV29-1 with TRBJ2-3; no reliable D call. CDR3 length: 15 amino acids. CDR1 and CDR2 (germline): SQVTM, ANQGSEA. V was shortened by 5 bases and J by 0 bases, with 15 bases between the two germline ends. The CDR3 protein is CSVSSRFGSTDTQYF. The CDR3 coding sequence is TGCAGCGTTTCTTCGAGGTTTGGGAGCACAGATACGCAGTATTTT.

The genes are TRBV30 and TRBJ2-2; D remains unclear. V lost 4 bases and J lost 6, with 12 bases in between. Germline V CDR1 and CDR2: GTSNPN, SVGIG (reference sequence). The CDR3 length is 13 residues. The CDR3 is CAWNIMSPGELFF. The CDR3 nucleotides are TGTGCCTGGAACATCATGTCTCCCGGGGAGCTGTTTTTT. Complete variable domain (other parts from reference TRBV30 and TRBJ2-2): SQTIHQWPATLVQPVGSPLSLECTVEGTSNPNLYWYRQAAGRGLQLLFYSVGIGQISSEVPQNLSASRPQDRQFILSSKKLLLSDSGFYLCAWNIMSPGELFFGEGSRLTVL.

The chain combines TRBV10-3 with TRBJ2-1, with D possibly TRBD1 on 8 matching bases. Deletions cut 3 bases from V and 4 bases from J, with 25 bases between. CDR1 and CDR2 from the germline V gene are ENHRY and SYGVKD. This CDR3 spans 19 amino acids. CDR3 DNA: TGTGCCATCAGTGAACCGGGACAGGATAGCGGGCTACTATACAATGAGCAGTTCTTC. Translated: CAISEPGQDSGLLYNEQFF.

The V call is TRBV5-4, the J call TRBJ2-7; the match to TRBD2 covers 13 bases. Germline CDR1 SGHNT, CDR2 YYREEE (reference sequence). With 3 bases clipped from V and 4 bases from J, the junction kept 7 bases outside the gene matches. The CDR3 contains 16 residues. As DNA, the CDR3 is TGTGCCAGCAGCTGGGGACTAGCGGGGAACGGTTACGAGCAGTACTTC. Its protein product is CASSWGLAGNGYEQYF.

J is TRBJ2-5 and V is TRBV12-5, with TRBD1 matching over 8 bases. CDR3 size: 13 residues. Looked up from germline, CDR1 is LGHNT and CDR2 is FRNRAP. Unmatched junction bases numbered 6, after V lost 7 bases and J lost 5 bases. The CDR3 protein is CASDETGDETQYF. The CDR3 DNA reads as TGTGCTAGTGACGAGACAGGGGATGAGACCCAGTACTTC.

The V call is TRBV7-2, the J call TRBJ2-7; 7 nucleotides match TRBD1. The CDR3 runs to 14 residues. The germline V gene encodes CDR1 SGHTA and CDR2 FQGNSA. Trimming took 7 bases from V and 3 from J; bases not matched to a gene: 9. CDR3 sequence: CASTNPGQNYEQYF. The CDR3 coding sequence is TGTGCCAGCACCAATCCGGGACAGAACTACGAGCAGTACTTC.

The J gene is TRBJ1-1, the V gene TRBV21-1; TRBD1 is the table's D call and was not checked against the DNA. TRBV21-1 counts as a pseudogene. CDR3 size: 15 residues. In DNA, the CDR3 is TGTGCCAGCACTAGGACAGTAATTCTGAACACTGAAGCTTTCTTT. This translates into CASTRTVILNTEAFF.

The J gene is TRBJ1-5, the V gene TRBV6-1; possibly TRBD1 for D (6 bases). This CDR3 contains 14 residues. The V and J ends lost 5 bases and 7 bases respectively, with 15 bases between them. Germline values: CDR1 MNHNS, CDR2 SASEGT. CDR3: CASSSQGSPQPQHF. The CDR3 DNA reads TGTGCCAGCAGTTCTCAGGGGTCCCCCCAGCCCCAGCATTTT.

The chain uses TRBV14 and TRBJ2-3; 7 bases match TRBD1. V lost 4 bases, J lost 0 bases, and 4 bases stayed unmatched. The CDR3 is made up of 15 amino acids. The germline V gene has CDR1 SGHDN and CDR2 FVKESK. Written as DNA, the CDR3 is TGTGCCAGCAGCCTGGGACAGATTAGCACAGATACGCAGTATTTT. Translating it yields CASSLGQISTDTQYF.

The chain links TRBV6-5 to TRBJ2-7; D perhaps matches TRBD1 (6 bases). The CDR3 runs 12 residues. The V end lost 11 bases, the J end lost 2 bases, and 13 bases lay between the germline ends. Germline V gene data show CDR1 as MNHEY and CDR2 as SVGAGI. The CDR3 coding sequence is TGTGCCGCGACAGGCGAAACCTACGAGCAGTACTTC. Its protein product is CAATGETYEQYF.

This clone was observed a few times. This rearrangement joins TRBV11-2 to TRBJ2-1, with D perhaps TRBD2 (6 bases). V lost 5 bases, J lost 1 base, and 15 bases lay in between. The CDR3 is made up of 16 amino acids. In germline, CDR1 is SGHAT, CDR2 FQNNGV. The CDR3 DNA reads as TGTGCCAGCAGCCGCCGCGGGGACTCGTCCTACAATGAGCAGTTCTTC. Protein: CASSRRGDSSYNEQFF.

CDR3 bases: TGTGCCAGCAGCCATGGGGGACAGGGCATTGAGCAGTTCTTC. The encoded protein is CASSHGGQGIEQFF. This chain connects TRBV5-8 to TRBJ2-1; 9 nucleotides match TRBD1. Germline lookup yields CDR1 SGHTS and CDR2 YDEGEE. This CDR3 comprises 14 residues. Trimming took 4 bases from V and 9 from J; bases not matched to a gene: 8.

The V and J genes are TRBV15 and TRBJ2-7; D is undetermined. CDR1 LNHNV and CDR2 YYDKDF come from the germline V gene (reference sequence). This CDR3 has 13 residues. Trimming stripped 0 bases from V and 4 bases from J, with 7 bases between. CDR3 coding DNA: TGTGCCACCAGCAGAGATTTGGAGTACGAGCAGTACTTC. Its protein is CATSRDLEYEQYF. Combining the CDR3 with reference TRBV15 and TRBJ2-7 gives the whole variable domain DAMVIQNPRYQVTQFGKPVTLSCSQTLNHNVMYWYQQKSSQAPKLLFHYYDKDFNNEADTPDNFQSRRPNTSFCFLDIRSPGLGDTAMYLCATSRDLEYEQYFGPGTRLTVT.

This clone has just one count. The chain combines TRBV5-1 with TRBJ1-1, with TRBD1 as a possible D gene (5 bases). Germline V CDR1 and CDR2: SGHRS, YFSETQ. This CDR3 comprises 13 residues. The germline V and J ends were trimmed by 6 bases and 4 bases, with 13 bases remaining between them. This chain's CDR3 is CASIGGTSTEAFF. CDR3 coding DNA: TGCGCCAGCATCGGGGGTACCAGCACTGAAGCTTTCTTT.

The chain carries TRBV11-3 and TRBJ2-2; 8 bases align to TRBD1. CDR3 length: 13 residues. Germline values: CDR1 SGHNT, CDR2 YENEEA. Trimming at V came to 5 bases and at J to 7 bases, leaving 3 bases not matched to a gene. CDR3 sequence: CASSHRGIGELFF. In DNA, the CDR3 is TGTGCCAGCAGCCACAGGGGGATCGGGGAGCTGTTTTTT.

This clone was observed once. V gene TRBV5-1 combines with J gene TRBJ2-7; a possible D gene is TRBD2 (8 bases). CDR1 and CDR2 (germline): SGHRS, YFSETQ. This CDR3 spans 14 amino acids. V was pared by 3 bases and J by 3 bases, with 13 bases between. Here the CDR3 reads CASSSTGTSYEQYF. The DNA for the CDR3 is TGCGCCAGCAGCTCGACAGGGACTAGCTACGAGCAGTACTTC.

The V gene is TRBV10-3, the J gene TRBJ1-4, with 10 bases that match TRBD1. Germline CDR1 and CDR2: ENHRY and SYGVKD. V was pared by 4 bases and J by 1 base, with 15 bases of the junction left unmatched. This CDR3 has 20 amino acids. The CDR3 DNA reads TGTGCCATCAGTGCGTCAACTCCGGGACAGGGGCAGGAAACTAATGAAAAACTGTTTTTT. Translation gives CAISASTPGQGQETNEKLFF.

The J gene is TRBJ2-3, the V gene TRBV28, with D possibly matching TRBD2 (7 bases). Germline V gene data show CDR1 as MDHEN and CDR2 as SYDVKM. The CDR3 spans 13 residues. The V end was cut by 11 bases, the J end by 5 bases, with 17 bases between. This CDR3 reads CAGTRGGVDTQYF. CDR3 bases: TGTGCCGGCACGAGGGGGGGGGTAGATACGCAGTATTTT.

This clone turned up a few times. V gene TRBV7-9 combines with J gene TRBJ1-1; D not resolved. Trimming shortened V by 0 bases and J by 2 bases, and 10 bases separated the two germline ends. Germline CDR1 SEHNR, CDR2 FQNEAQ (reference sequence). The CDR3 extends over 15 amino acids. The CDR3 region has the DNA TGTGCCAGCAGCTTAGCGCACGCAGGTAACACTGAAGCTTTCTTT. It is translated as CASSLAHAGNTEAFF.

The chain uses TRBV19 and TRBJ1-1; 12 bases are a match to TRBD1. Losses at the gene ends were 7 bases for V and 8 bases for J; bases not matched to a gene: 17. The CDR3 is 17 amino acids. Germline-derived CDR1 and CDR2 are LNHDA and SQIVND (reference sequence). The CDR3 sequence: CASIPGQGALKHWEAFF. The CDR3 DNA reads TGTGCCAGTATACCGGGACAGGGGGCTCTTAAACACTGGGAAGCTTTCTTT. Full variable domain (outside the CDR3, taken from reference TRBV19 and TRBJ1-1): DGGITQSPKYLFRKEGQNVTLSCEQNLNHDAMYWYRQDPGQGLRLIYYSQIVNDFQKGDIAEGYSVSREKKESFPLTVTSAQKNPTAFYLCASIPGQGALKHWEAFFGQGTRLTVV.

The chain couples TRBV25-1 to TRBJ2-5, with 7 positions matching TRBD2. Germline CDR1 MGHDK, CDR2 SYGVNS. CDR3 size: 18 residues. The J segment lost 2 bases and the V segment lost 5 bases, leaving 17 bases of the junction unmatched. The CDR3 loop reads CASSRGGRAPEEQETQYF. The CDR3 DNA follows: TGTGCCAGCAGTCGAGGTGGGAGGGCCCCCGAAGAGCAAGAGACCCAGTACTTC. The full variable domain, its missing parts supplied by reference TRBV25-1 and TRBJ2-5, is EADIYQTPRYLVIGTGKKITLECSQTMGHDKMYWYQQDPGMELHLIHYSYGVNSTEKGDLSSESTVSRIRTEHFPLTLESARPSHTSQYLCASSRGGRAPEEQETQYFGPGTRLLVL.

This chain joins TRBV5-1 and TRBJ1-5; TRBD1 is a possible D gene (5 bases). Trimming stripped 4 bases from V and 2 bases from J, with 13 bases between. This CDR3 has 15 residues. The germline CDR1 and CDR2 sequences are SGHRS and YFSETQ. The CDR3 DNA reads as TGCGCCAGCAGCGCCTCTACGGGGGGCAATCAGCCCCAGCATTTT. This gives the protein CASSASTGGNQPQHF.

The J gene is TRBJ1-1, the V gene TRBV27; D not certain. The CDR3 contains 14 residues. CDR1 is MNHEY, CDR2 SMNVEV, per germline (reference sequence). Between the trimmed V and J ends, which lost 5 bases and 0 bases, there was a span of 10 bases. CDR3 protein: CASSPLDLNTEAFF. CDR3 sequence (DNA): TGTGCCAGCAGTCCCCTCGACTTGAACACTGAAGCTTTCTTT.

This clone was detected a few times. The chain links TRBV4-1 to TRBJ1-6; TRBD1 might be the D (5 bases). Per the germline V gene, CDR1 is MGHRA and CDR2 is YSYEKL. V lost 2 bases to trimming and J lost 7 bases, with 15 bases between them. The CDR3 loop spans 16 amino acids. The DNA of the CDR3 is TGCGCCAGCAGCCAACCGACTGACAGTCGCAATTCACCCCTCCACTTT. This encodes CASSQPTDSRNSPLHF.

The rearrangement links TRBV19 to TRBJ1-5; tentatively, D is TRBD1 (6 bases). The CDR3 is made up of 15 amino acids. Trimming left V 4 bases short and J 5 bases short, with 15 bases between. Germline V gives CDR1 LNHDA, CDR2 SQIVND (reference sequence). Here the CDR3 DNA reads TGTGCCAGTAGTACACGACAGGCTATTCATCAGCCCCAGCATTTT. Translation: CASSTRQAIHQPQHF.

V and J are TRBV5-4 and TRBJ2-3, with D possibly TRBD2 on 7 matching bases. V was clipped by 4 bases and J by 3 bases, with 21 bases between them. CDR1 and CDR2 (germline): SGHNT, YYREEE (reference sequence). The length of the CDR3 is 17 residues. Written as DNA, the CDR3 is TGTGCCAGCAGCCTAAGGGTCCGCGGGGGCCGTACAGATACGCAGTATTTT. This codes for CASSLRVRGGRTDTQYF.

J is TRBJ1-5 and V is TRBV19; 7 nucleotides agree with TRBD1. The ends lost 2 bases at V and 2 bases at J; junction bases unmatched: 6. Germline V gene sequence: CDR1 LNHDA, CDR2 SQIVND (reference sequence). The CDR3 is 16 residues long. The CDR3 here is CASSILQGTGNQPQHF. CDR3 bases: TGTGCCAGTAGTATATTACAGGGGACGGGCAATCAGCCCCAGCATTTT. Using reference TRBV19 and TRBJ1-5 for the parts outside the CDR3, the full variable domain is DGGITQSPKYLFRKEGQNVTLSCEQNLNHDAMYWYRQDPGQGLRLIYYSQIVNDFQKGDIAEGYSVSREKKESFPLTVTSAQKNPTAFYLCASSILQGTGNQPQHFGDGTRLSIL.

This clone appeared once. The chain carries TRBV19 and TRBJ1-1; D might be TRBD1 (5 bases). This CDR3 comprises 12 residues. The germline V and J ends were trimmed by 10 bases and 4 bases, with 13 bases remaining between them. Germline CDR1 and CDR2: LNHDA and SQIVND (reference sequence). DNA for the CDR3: TGTGCCATTTTAACAGGCCCCACTGAAGCTTTCTTT. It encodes CAILTGPTEAFF.

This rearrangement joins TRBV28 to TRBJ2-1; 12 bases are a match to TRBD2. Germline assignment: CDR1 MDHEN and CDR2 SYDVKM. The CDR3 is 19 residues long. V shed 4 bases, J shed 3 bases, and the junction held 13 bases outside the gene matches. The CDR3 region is CASSSTHGLAGMGYNEQFF. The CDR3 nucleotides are TGTGCCAGCAGTTCCACCCACGGACTAGCGGGGATGGGCTACAATGAGCAGTTCTTC.

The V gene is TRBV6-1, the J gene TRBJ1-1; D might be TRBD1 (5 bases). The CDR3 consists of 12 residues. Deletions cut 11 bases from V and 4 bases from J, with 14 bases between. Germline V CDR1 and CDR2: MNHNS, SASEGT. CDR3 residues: CAGQQVGTEAFF. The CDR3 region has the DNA TGTGCCGGACAACAGGTGGGCACTGAAGCTTTCTTT.